A single sample is the source of the 2 T cell receptor beta chains below, sequenced in a study of cytotoxic CD8 clonotypes in ibrutinib-treated CLL. Data came from immunoSEQ multiplex PCR; TCRdb stores just in-frame clones and leaves some out. The sample records approximately 97,000 clones, around 77% being singletons. The specimen comprised PBMCs, sampled after 24 months of ibrutinib treatment. These receptors all stem from a human donor with chronic lymphocytic leukemia.

This clone was counted a few times. The chain joins TRBV28 to TRBJ1-1; D gene uncertain. With 8 bases removed from V and 1 base from J, the gap between germline ends came to 11 bases. This CDR3 region has 13 residues. CDR1 MDHEN and CDR2 SYDVKM come from the germline V gene. The CDR3 region is CASCGRRNTEAFF. The DNA of the CDR3 is TGTGCCAGCTGCGGACGGAGGAACACTGAAGCTTTCTTT.

This clone was observed once. The V and J genes are TRBV7-9 and TRBJ1-3; possibly TRBD1 for D (5 bases). CDR1 and CDR2 from the germline V gene are SEHNR and FQNEAQ (reference sequence). V lost 4 bases to trimming and J lost 6 bases, with 16 bases between them. The CDR3 has 15 residues. CDR3 DNA: TGTGCCAGCAGCTGGGGGGGTAAGGGTGAAAACACCATATATTTT. Translation gives CASSWGGKGENTIYF. Based on the CDR3 plus reference TRBV7-9 and TRBJ1-3, the full variable domain is DTGVSQNPRHKITKRGQNVTFRCDPISEHNRLYWYRQTLGQGPEFLTYFQNEAQLEKSRLLSDRFSAERPKGSFSTLEIQRTEQGDSAMYLCASSWGGKGENTIYFGEGSWLTVV.